A single T cell receptor beta chain is shown here with its context. The antigen is not known. This entry belongs to a study of T cells expressing NK-cell markers. As for the study in general: The TCR beta repertoires originated in sorted CD3+CD56+NKG2C+, CD3+CD56+NKG2C- and CD3+CD56-NKG2C+ T cells. Among eight sequenced donors, seven carried HCMV seropositivity while one was seronegative. Study-wide points: The CD3+CD56-NKG2C+ fraction of a handful of donors was also led by these clonotypes. In a group of 5 or 6 donors, dominant NKG2C+ clonotypes represented 1.0-7.0% of CD8+ T cells.

From its re-call of the 5' RACE reads, TCRdb lists each CDR3 protein once, without DNA. The ten top clones account for approximately 18%, within a sample of around 100,000 distinct CDR3 sequences. This CDR3 is built from 17 residues. Per germline, CDR1 MDHEN and CDR2 SYDVKM. This receptor was taken from a woman between 18 and 75 years old in good health. Sequenced: blood T cells: a sorted CD56 or NKG2C T cell subset, CD4+ or CD8+ T cells, or bulk PBMC T cells (not recorded which). The chain employs TRBV28 and TRBJ1-5. CDR3 in amino acids: CASSSRLRTQDNQPQHF.